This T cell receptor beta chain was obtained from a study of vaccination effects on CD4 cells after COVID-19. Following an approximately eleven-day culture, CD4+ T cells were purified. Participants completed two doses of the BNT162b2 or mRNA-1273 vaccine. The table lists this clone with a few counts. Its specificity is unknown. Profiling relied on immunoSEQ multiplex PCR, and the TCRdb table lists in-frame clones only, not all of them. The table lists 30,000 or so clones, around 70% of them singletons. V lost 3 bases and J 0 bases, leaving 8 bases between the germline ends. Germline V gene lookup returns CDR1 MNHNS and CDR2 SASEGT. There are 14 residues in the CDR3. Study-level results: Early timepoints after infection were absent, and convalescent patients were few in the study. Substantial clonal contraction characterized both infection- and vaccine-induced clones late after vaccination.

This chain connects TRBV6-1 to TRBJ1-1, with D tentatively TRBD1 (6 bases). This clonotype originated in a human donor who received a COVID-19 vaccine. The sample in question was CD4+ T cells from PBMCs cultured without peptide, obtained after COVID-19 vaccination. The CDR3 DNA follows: TGTGCCAGCAGTGAGAGACAGGTGAACACTGAAGCTTTCTTT. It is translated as CASSERQVNTEAFF.